Given below is one TCR beta chain in context. Trimming took 7 bases from V and 12 from J; bases not matched to a gene: 6. The CDR3 consists of 12 residues. Looked up from germline, CDR1 is MNHEY and CDR2 is SVGAGI. The data were taken from a study of blood T cell repertoires in COVID-19. Across the whole study: The samples span acute and convalescent COVID-19 from the United States, Italy and Spain. In each case, the material was cDNA or gDNA derived from T cells, B-cell-depleted T cells, or PBMCs.

In the authors' workflow: Nucleated cell number was recorded as an estimate derived from reference gene primer amplification. The repertoire was sequenced with immunoSEQ multiplex PCR; TCRdb's copy has only in-frame clones and lacks some. V and J calls and clone size are copied from that table; D and trimming were computed from the DNA. The sample records about 380,000 clones, about four fifths being singletons. Material for sequencing was peripheral blood. This receptor was taken from a human donor with acute or convalescent COVID-19. The donor label of this sample is uncertain. The chain uses TRBV6-5 and TRBJ2-1; TRBD1 matches at 10 bases. The DNA for the CDR3 is TGTGCCAGCATTAGGACAGGGGGATGGCAGTTCTTC. The encoded protein is CASIRTGGWQFF.